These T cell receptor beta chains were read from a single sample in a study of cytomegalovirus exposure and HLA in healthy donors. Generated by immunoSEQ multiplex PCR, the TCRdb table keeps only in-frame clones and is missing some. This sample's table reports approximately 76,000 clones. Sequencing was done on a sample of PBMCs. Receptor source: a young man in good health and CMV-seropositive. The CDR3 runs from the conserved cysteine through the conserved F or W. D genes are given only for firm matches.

DNA: TGTGCCAGCAGCTTAGGCGGGACTCCTTACGAGCAGTACTTC
CDR3: CASSLGGTPYEQYF
J: TRBJ2-7
V: TRBV7-9
D: .

DNA: TGTGCCACTACCACCGGGAGTACAGATACGCAGTATTTT
CDR3: CATTTGSTDTQYF
J: TRBJ2-3
V: TRBV6-5
D: .

DNA: TGTGCCAGCAGTAGACTAGCGGGGGGGCAGGAGACCCAGTACTTC
CDR3: CASSRLAGGQETQYF
J: TRBJ2-5
V: TRBV6-1
D: TRBD2

DNA: TGTGCCAGCAGTGAAAGACAGGGAGCGGGGGTAAATCAGCCCCAGCATTTT
CDR3: CASSERQGAGVNQPQHF
J: TRBJ1-5
V: TRBV2
D: TRBD1

DNA: TGTGCCAGCGCTGCCCTCACCGGGACACGCTACGAGCAGTACTTC
CDR3: CASAALTGTRYEQYF
J: TRBJ2-7
V: TRBV2
D: .

DNA: TGTGCCAGCAAGGCAGGATATAGCAATCAGCCCCAGCATTTT
CDR3: CASKAGYSNQPQHF
J: TRBJ1-5
V: TRBV6-1
D: .

DNA: TGTGCCAGCAGCATGACAGGGAGCAATGAGCAGTTCTTC
CDR3: CASSMTGSNEQFF
J: TRBJ2-1
V: TRBV9
D: TRBD1

DNA: TGTGCCTGGAGTTCCGGACAGCAGCATGGCTACACCTTC
CDR3: CAWSSGQQHGYTF
J: TRBJ1-2
V: TRBV30
D: .

DNA: TGTGCCAGCAGCTCCACACTAGGCTACGAGCAGTACTTC
CDR3: CASSSTLGYEQYF
J: TRBJ2-7
V: TRBV7-2
D: .

DNA: TGCGCCAGCAGCTTGGAATCGGCAGGGGGCTTCACTGAAGCTTTCTTT
CDR3: CASSLESAGGFTEAFF
J: TRBJ1-1
V: TRBV5-1
D: TRBD1

DNA: TGTGCCAGCAGTGACGACAGGGGCTGGTCTGAAAAACTGTTTTTT
CDR3: CASSDDRGWSEKLFF
J: TRBJ1-4
V: TRBV25-1
D: TRBD1

DNA: TGCGCCAGCAGCCAAGTTCCAGGGGGTATTGGAAATGAGCAGTTCTTC
CDR3: CASSQVPGGIGNEQFF
J: TRBJ2-1
V: TRBV4-1
D: TRBD1

DNA: TGCGCCAGCAGCCAAGAGGAGGACGGACAGCCCCAGCATTTT
CDR3: CASSQEEDGQPQHF
J: TRBJ1-5
V: TRBV4-1
D: .

DNA: TGTGCCAGCAGTGCGACGGGAGGGTCAGGAAATGGCTACACCTTC
CDR3: CASSATGGSGNGYTF
J: TRBJ1-2
V: TRBV6-1
D: .